This record covers a single TCR beta chain. This record belongs to a study of blood T cell repertoires in COVID-19. The overall study: Acute and convalescent COVID-19 samples came from the United States, Italy and Spain. In each case, the material was cDNA or gDNA derived from T cells, B-cell-depleted T cells, or PBMCs.

In the study's own analysis: Estimates of nucleated cell counts were drawn from the amplification of reference gene primers. Repertoires were generated with immunoSEQ multiplex PCR, while TCRdb's copy carries only in-frame clones and drops some. The DNA gave D and trimming, while V, J and clone size come from that table. The data contain around 100,000 clones, roughly 83% of them singletons. This CDR3 is 18 amino acids long. J lost 2 bases, V lost 4 bases, and 13 bases had no gene match. The germline V gene has CDR1 SGDLS and CDR2 YYNGEE. This clonotype was sampled from a woman older than 75 with active or convalescent COVID-19. This chain links TRBV9 with TRBJ2-3; 10 bases align to TRBD2. Sequences were obtained from peripheral blood. The CDR3 DNA reads TGTGCCAGCAGCTCCCCCCGGCTAGCGGGGGCCTTCACAGATACGCAGTATTTT. Translation gives CASSSPRLAGAFTDTQYF.